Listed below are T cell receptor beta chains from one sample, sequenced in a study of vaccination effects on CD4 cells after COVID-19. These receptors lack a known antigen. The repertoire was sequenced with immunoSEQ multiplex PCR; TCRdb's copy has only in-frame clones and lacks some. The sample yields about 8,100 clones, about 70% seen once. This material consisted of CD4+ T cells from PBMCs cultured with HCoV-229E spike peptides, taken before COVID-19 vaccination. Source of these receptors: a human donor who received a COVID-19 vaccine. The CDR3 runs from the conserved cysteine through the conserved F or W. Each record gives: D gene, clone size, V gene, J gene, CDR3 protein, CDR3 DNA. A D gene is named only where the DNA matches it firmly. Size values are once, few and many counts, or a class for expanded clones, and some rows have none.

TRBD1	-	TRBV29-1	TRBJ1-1	CSVGRQGNTEAFF	TGCAGCGTTGGGAGACAGGGGAACACTGAAGCTTTCTTT
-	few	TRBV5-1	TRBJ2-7	CASSLGVSYEQYF	TGCGCCAGCAGCCTGGGGGTTTCCTACGAGCAGTACTTC
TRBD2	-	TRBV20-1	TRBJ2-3	CSASGRGVGDTQYF	TGCAGTGCTAGTGGACGGGGGGTTGGAGATACGCAGTATTTT
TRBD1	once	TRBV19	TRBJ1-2	CASLDRGYYGYTF	TGTGCCAGTCTGGACAGGGGTTACTATGGCTACACCTTC
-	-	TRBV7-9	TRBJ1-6	CASSGGSNSPLHF	TGTGCCAGCAGTGGGGGGAGTAATTCACCCCTCCACTTT
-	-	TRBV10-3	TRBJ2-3	CAITSTSTDTQYF	TGTGCCATCACTTCCACCAGCACAGATACGCAGTATTTT
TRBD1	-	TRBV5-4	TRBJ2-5	CASSPGGGTGGPSQYF	TGTGCCAGCAGCCCTGGGGGAGGGACAGGGGGTCCCAGTCAGTACTTC
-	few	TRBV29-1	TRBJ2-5	CSAGDNAQETQYF	TGCAGCGCTGGGGACAATGCCCAAGAGACCCAGTACTTC
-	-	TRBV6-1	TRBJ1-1	CASSEGDFTGSTEAFF	TGTGCCAGCAGTGAAGGGGATTTTACAGGGAGCACTGAAGCTTTCTTT
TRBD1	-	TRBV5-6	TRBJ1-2	CASSTQGVFSYGYTF	TGTGCCAGCAGCACCCAGGGGGTCTTCTCCTATGGCTACACCTTC
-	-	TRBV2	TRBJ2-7	CASYFQGGDEQYF	TGTGCCAGCTATTTCCAGGGAGGCGACGAGCAGTACTTC
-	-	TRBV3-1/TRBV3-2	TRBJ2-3	CASSQDPSGTKDTQYF	TGTGCCAGCAGCCAAGATCCATCGGGGACGAAAGATACGCAGTATTTT
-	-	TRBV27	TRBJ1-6	CASSRPGPSNSPLHF	TGTGCCAGCAGTCGACCAGGGCCTTCTAATTCACCCCTCCACTTT
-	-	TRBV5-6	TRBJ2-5	CASSSQPTVQETQYF	TGTGCCAGCAGCTCCCAACCAACAGTCCAAGAGACCCAGTACTTC
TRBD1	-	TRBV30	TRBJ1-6	CAGTGGPSPLHF	TGTGCCGGAACAGGGGGCCCTTCACCCCTCCACTTT
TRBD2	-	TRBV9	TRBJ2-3	CASSVGSSGGISTDTQYF	TGTGCCAGCAGCGTAGGGTCTAGCGGGGGGATTTCCACAGATACGCAGTATTTT
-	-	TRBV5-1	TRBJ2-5	CASSLAVSEEETQYF	TGCGCCAGCAGCTTGGCCGTGTCAGAAGAAGAGACCCAGTACTTC
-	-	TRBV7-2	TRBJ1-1	CASSPQGGSTEAFF	TGTGCCAGCAGCCCGCAGGGCGGGAGCACTGAAGCTTTCTTT
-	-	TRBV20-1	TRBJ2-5	CSASRGAETQYF	TGCAGTGCTAGTCGGGGGGCCGAGACCCAGTACTTC
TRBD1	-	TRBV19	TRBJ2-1	CASSMGAGGSNEQFF	TGTGCCAGTAGTATGGGGGCAGGGGGCTCCAATGAGCAGTTCTTC
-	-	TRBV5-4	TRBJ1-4	CASSLDGTTNEKLFF	TGTGCCAGCAGCTTGGACGGGACAACTAATGAAAAACTGTTTTTT
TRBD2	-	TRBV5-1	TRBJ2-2	CASSEASSGLRLGGELFF	TGCGCCAGCAGCGAGGCTAGTAGCGGGCTCCGTCTGGGCGGGGAGCTGTTTTTT
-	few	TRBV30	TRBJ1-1	CAWGQSNTEAFF	TGTGCCTGGGGACAGTCGAACACTGAAGCTTTCTTT
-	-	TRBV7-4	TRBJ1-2	CASSLGGLLYGYTF	TGTGCCAGCAGCTTAGGAGGACTACTCTATGGCTACACCTTC
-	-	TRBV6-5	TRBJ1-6	CASSYEGAYNSPLHF	TGTGCCAGCAGTTACGAGGGCGCGTATAATTCACCCCTCCACTTT
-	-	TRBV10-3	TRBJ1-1	CAISESDRPGQAFF	TGTGCCATCAGTGAGTCAGACAGGCCCGGACAGGCTTTCTTT
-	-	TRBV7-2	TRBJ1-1	CASSLPLGDTEAFF	TGTGCCAGCAGCTTACCGCTAGGAGACACTGAAGCTTTCTTT
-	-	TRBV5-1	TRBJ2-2	CASFGTRNTGELFF	TGCGCCAGCTTCGGGACTCGGAACACCGGGGAGCTGTTTTTT
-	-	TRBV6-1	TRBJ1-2	CASSDPRFSRGGGYTF	TGTGCCAGCAGTGACCCTCGCTTTTCTAGGGGCGGTGGCTACACCTTC
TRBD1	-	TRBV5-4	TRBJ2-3	CASRHGQGSSTDTQYF	TGTGCCAGCAGACACGGACAGGGGTCTAGCACAGATACGCAGTATTTT
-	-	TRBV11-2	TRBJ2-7	CASSPRQGAYEQYF	TGTGCCAGCAGCCCCCGGCAGGGAGCCTACGAGCAGTACTTC
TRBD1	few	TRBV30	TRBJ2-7	CAWSKDRAREQYF	TGTGCCTGGAGCAAGGACAGGGCCCGCGAGCAGTACTTC
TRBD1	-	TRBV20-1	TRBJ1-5	CSASETPGQGGRGTQHF	TGCAGTGCTAGTGAAACGCCCGGACAGGGCGGGAGAGGGACCCAGCATTTT
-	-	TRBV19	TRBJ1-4	CASSIDRGYEKLFF	TGTGCCAGTAGTATAGATAGGGGATACGAAAAACTGTTTTTT
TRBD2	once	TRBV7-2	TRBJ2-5	CASSFGTNQETQYF	TGTGCCAGCAGCTTTGGGACTAACCAAGAGACCCAGTACTTC
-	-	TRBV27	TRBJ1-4	CASSPLQGVNEKLFF	TGTGCCAGCAGTCCCCTCCAGGGAGTTAATGAAAAACTGTTTTTT
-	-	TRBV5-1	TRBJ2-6	CASDPTGGPGANVLTF	TGCGCCAGCGATCCAACCGGGGGACCTGGGGCCAACGTCCTGACTTTC
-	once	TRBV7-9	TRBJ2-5	CASSVGQGIQETQYF	TGTGCCAGCAGCGTCGGTCAGGGGATTCAAGAGACCCAGTACTTC
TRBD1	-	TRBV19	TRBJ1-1	CASSVTGGNTEAFF	TGTGCCAGTAGTGTGACAGGGGGCAACACTGAAGCTTTCTTT
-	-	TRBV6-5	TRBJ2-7	CASSYSVAVPYYEQYF	TGTGCCAGCAGTTACAGCGTGGCTGTCCCCTACTACGAGCAGTACTTC
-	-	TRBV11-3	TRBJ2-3	CASSSSGSHTQYF	TGTGCCAGCAGCTCTTCCGGGAGTCATACGCAGTATTTT
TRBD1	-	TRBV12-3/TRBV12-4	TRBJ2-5	CASSRDRLETQYF	TGTGCCAGCAGTCGGGACAGGCTGGAGACCCAGTACTTC
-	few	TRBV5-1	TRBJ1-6	CASSLVIIRIGYSPLHF	TGCGCCAGCAGCTTGGTCATAATCAGGATTGGGTATTCACCCCTCCACTTT
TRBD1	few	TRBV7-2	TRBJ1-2	CASSLQQGDYGYTF	TGTGCCAGCAGCTTACAACAGGGGGACTATGGCTACACCTTC
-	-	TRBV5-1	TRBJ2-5	CASSFDQETQYF	TGCGCCAGCAGCTTCGACCAAGAGACCCAGTACTTC